The subject of this entry is one T cell receptor (beta chain). The target antigen is unknown. The sample comes from a study of a mutant IDH1 vaccine in newly diagnosed glioma. Overall study: Following radiotherapy alone, or alongside temozolomide cycles, vaccination was started after an interval of 4-6 weeks.

In germline, CDR1 is SGHNT, CDR2 YYREEE (reference sequence). CDR3 length: 13 residues. Trimming removed 2 bases from V and 6 bases from J, with 11 bases in between. Documented time point: week 23, last vaccination. The investigators gave 300 ug of mutant IDH1 20-mer peptide in each vaccine dose, together with topical imiquimod. In every donor, the tumor was a new WHO grade 3 or 4 IDH1-mutant, ATRX-lost astrocytoma. Sequencing was performed with immunoSEQ multiplex PCR; in TCRdb, only in-frame clones are kept and a portion is missing. The table includes approximately 41,000 clones, 75% to 95% detected once.

The sequence came from a man aged 50 to 59 with glioma. The material was PBMCs, obtained from a glioma patient whose treatment included an IDH1 peptide vaccine. This chain joins TRBV5-4 and TRBJ1-1; perhaps TRBD1 as D (5 bases). For the CDR3, the DNA is TGTGCCAGCAGCTTCATCGGGGCGCCTGAAGCTTTCTTT. Protein sequence: CASSFIGAPEAFF. Drawing the rest from reference TRBV5-4 and TRBJ1-1, the complete variable domain is ETGVTQSPTHLIKTRGQQVTLRCSSQSGHNTVSWYQQALGQGPQFIFQYYREEENGRGNFPPRFSGLQFPNYSSELNVNALELDDSALYLCASSFIGAPEAFFGQGTRLTVV.